The present TCR beta chain was sequenced within a study of control samples from healthy donors and cancer patients. Using immunoSEQ multiplex PCR, the repertoire was profiled, and TCRdb retains in-frame clones only, with some absent. The table has some 100,000 clones, 90% seen once. Germline assignment: CDR1 LNHDA and CDR2 SQIVND (reference sequence). Trimming cost V 5 bases and J 4 bases, with 12 bases left between them. The CDR3 runs to 15 residues. This chain connects TRBV19 to TRBJ2-6; D uncertain. What was sequenced was blood. This receptor was identified in a human donor in good health. The donor label of this sample is uncertain. The CDR3 reads CASSYYGSGANVLTF. In DNA form, the CDR3 reads TGTGCCAGTAGTTATTACGGGTCGGGGGCCAACGTCCTGACTTTC.